This record looks at one T cell receptor beta chain sequence and its context. Its antigen specificity is not known. Per-base quality was not reported, and no clone a single base away is much larger than it. The sample originates from a study of cytomegalovirus exposure and HLA in healthy donors (dated by TCRdb to about 2017). Looking at the study overall: In an earlier analysis of roughly 500 of the donors, less than 350 Gb of sequence data and 117 million unique TCR beta sequences from 150 million to 200 million T cells were reported. An early release that covered about 640 HLA-typed donors contained approximately 320 gigabases of sequencing data and 85 million to 100 million unique TCR sequences. The T cell repertoires of about 700 subjects were profiled by immunosequencing and related to cytomegalovirus serostatus. The study aimed to test whether cataloging public T cell receptors could reveal signatures of past pathogen exposure. In a later genetic analysis, genome-wide SNP genotypes for about 65% of the roughly 670 donors were used, and that subset was treated as a discovery cohort. Rather than drawing on any new phenotypic data, the later analysis identified candidate immune exposures from TCR beta sequences and the way those sequences occurred across donors. The study combined high-throughput TCR immunosequencing, statistical association of individual TCRs with disease status, and machine learning to predict cytomegalovirus infection status. Because of strong linkage in the cohort, roughly 5 DR-DQ haplotypes were treated as single units for association and clustering. All discovery cohort repertoires had been generated on a single sequencing platform. Besides the first cohort of more than 650 subjects, a separate validation cohort made up of around 120 different subjects was used. A later analysis re-examined previously published TCR beta repertoires from just over 650 donors and added high-resolution HLA genotyping to investigate patterns of TCR occurrence. An earlier analysis of several hundred of the donors applied high-throughput TCR beta sequencing to assess whether each TCR beta V gene segment acted as functional or pseudogenic. Typing coverage differed by locus: A, B, C, DRB1 and DQB1 were typed in about 629-640 donors, DQA1 in approximately 520, DPA1 in roughly 590, and DPB1 in 472. Among the approximately 430 genotyped donors, around 81% belonged to the genetic ancestry cluster associated with self-reported Caucasian donors. Among around 400 genotyped donors of the cohort, an average of about 240,000 unique TCR beta nucleotide sequences was sequenced per donor, of which about 20% were non-productive. Both class I and class II loci were covered by HLA typing, at four-digit resolution. Donor age, sex, ethnicity and CMV serostatus were compiled alongside the repertoire data. The full study reports these points: In vitro tests confirmed that a few of the cytomegalovirus-associated TCR beta chains recognize cytomegalovirus antigens. In a later analysis, most CMV-associated TCR beta chains were found to appear HLA-restricted, with HLA associations seemingly driven largely by CMV exposure. Compared with the 666-donor mean, donors in an Asian-associated ancestry cluster had fewer N-insertions in productive TCRs, according to a later genetic analysis. In a later analysis, TCR association rates were found to vary across HLA loci, with the most associated TCRs seen for DRB1 alleles and the fewest for HLA-C alleles. Linkage disequilibrium might explain the correlated functional status among segregating V segments, but an unknown experimental factor could not be ruled out. The 87-base-pair reads could not distinguish some IMGT-functional V segments, including TRBV6-2 and TRBV6-3, so those segments were excluded. Sequencing depth was assumed to be roughly uniform across donors in the presence/absence analyses, though that assumption may not hold. A later analysis found that HLA-associated TCR beta chains were more clonally expanded and had lower generation probabilities than equally common non-associated chains. A cluster of highly shared sequence variants was judged likely to be a technical artifact of the sequencing pipeline. A later genetic analysis associated a missense DCLRE1C variant with V-gene and J-gene trimming of TCR beta chains, and an independent cohort replicated the association. An earlier analysis of 587 of the donors showed that most TCR beta V segments appeared in productive rearrangements either about 87% or about 30% of the time, which broadly matched IMGT annotations. Because HLA typing was unavailable for some donors at each locus, only the typed subset was used in association tests. Assigning TCR associations to individual alleles was difficult when HLA alleles, especially DR and DQ, strongly co-occurred. Across donors, most TCR sequences were observed very rarely, whereas some public TCRs were present in many individuals. According to the authors, the approach could potentially be generalized to other disease states and immunological phenotypes. According to a later analysis, parvovirus B19, influenza, CMV and Epstein-Barr virus appeared linked to several top co-occurrence clusters. In the study, 164 TCR beta chains were listed as associated with cytomegalovirus. A further reported finding was that TCR beta sequences accurately predicted the HLA-A and HLA-B alleles for most subjects in the first cohort. A later analysis associated roughly 17,000 TCR beta sequences with specific HLA alleles at a false discovery rate of 0.05. Only TCR beta chains were sequenced in this cohort, and the absence of alpha or paired-chain data limited detectable features. In both the original and validation cohorts, the classifier was reported to diagnose cytomegalovirus status with high specificity and sensitivity. The only immune exposure information available for the cohort was CMV serostatus. Because counts were too low, 15 or so rarely observed V segments, including chromosome 9 orphons, were excluded from the earlier analysis of around 640 of the donors.

CDR1 and CDR2, looked up from the germline V gene, are SQVTM and ANQGSEA. The trim is 3 bases for V and 2 bases for J, with a gap of 11 bases between the germline ends. Spanning cysteine to phenylalanine, the CDR3 consists of 13 amino acids. Solely the CDR3 DNA is kept, with 39 bases framed from the first base. Library preparation was by the immunoSEQ multiplex PCR assay. A mixture of 60 forward primers for TCR Vbeta segments and 13 reverse primers for TCR Jbeta segments was used in the multiplex PCR. A multiplex PCR assay on genomic DNA amplified the CDR3 region of rearranged TCR beta genes. On the Illumina HiSeq System, the amplified TCR beta libraries were sequenced as 87-base-pair reads. The source study handled its data this way. A later analysis counted around 72 million unique TCR beta chains across the 700 or so repertoires, and roughly 11 million of these chains were shared by at least two donors. Raw reads were error-corrected and collapsed into unique sequences with a nearest-neighbor algorithm that merged closely related sequences to remove PCR and sequencing errors. CDR3 sequences were aligned to IMGT reference sequences to assign V, D and J gene segments. For a sequence to be retained, a match of at least six nucleotides to both a V gene segment and a J gene segment was required. A rearrangement counted as productive if the CDR3 had no stop codons and remained in frame with V and J, and every other rearrangement counted as non-productive. Following IMGT convention, CDR3 was defined as the stretch from the second conserved V-encoded cysteine up to the conserved J-encoded phenylalanine. Sequences without an unambiguous match to a single V gene segment were excluded from the earlier analysis of several hundred of the donors. An earlier analysis of a few hundred of the donors called V segments functional above 56.7% productive rearrangements and segregating when the between-donor standard deviation exceeded 5%. A statistical classification framework was built for diagnosing cytomegalovirus status from the catalog of TCR beta chain sequences. V and J gene assignment, in a later analysis, came from comparing TCR nucleotide sequences with IMGT/GENE-DB human TR gene sequences. In a later analysis, CDR3 sequences and most-parsimonious VDJ recombination scenarios were assigned using the TCRdist pipeline. In a later analysis, each TCR beta chain was defined by its CDR3 amino acid sequence together with its V-gene family, and reads lacking a unique V-gene family were excluded. As a way to deal with suspected cross-contamination and a sequencing artifact, a later analysis dropped approximately 570 nucleotide sequences that were highly shared and had low generation probability. For each public chain, a later analysis derived a clonal expansion index from normalized ranks of inferred template counts within each repertoire. In a later analysis, generation probabilities were computed with a VDJ recombination model fitted to out-of-frame rearrangements, and the resulting probabilities were checked against IGoR. A later analysis scored TCR-TCR, TCR-HLA and TCR-CMV co-occurrence with hypergeometric tests, applying a repertoire-size bias correction to TCR pairs. False discovery rates were estimated in a later analysis by permuting HLA or CMV assignments 20 times. In a later analysis, co-occurring TCRs were grouped using DBSCAN, and TCRdist sequence similarity was added for clustering within HLA-allele-positive subsets. For co-occurrence clustering, repertoires with fewer than 30,000 or more than 120,000 public chains were excluded, along with four to six repertoires with anomalous nucleotide sharing. Held by TCRdb, this immuneACCESS table contains in-frame sequences only and omits some clones. Under half of the omission traces to an unresolved V gene where checked; the cause of the rest is unknown. V and J calls and clone size are those listed in that table; D and trimming were worked out from the DNA. Counted in this sample were roughly 170,000 clones; around 80% of them appeared once. The ten largest clonotypes hold 4.8% of the sample.

The cohort was made up of approximately 700 healthy bone marrow donors. Cohort members were all nominally healthy when sampled, although unrecorded immune exposures were likely present. The donor was CMV seronegative and belonged to the group of approximately 320 seronegative cohort members. A peripheral blood sample was provided by each donor, and peripheral blood mononuclear cells were used for TCR beta sequencing. The Qiagen DNeasy Blood Extraction Kit was used to extract genomic DNA from the blood cell samples. The chain joins TRBV29-1 to TRBJ2-7; the best D guess is TRBD1, with 6 bases matching. The clonotype was recovered from a man younger than 35 in good health and CMV-seronegative. Sequencing used PBMCs. The bases read TGCAGCGTTGAGAGGGACACCCCCTACGAGCAGTACTTC. Its protein is CSVERDTPYEQYF.